What follows are 18 T cell receptor beta chains derived from one specimen sequenced in a study of blood T cell repertoires in COVID-19 (TCRdb year 2020). The library was obtained by the immunoSEQ multiplex PCR assay. Imported from immuneACCESS, the table was reduced by TCRdb to in-frame sequences with V and J called. These copies leave out some clones; in studies compared against another copy, an unresolved V gene accounts for under half, and the cause of the remainder is not known. The sample table contains around 100,000 clones; only one count was recorded for around 87% of them. 15% to 19% of the sample rests with the top ten. The sequenced material came from peripheral blood. The receptors stem from a human donor in a cohort sampled during active COVID-19.

The rearrangement links TRBV7-9 to TRBJ2-1; D is unresolved. The CDR3 is made up of 12 amino acids. V was clipped by 7 bases and J by 0 bases, with 4 bases between them. Germline CDR1 and CDR2: SEHNR and FQNEAQ (reference sequence). This CDR3 is CASMSSYNEQFF. The CDR3 DNA reads as TGTGCCAGCATGAGCTCCTACAATGAGCAGTTCTTC.

The chain links TRBV30 to TRBJ2-7; tentative D call: TRBD1 (5 bases). The CDR3 covers 14 residues. Trimming took off 0 bases at V and 2 bases at J, with 11 bases between the two ends. Germline lookup yields CDR1 GTSNPN and CDR2 SVGIG (reference sequence). The CDR3 nucleotides read TGTGCCTGGAGTGTACTGGACAAGCCCTACGAGCAGTACTTC. Translated, it gives CAWSVLDKPYEQYF.

This sequence joins TRBV28 and TRBJ1-1, with 9 bases identical to TRBD1. Trimming removed 9 bases from V and 5 bases from J; junction bases left unmatched: 13. This CDR3 has 15 residues. The germline gives CDR1 MDHEN, CDR2 SYDVKM. The CDR3 sequence: CASGFGQGLRTEAFF. CDR3 DNA: TGTGCCAGTGGATTTGGACAGGGGTTGAGAACTGAAGCTTTCTTT.

The rearrangement uses TRBV3-1 (or the pseudogene TRBV3-2) and TRBJ1-1; D perhaps matches TRBD1 (5 bases). There are 14 residues in the CDR3. Trimming took 2 bases from V and 3 from J, leaving 10 bases between them. Germline V gene data show CDR1 as LGHDT and CDR2 as YNNKEL (reference sequence). CDR3 in amino acids: CASSQLWGDTEAFF. The CDR3 bases are TGTGCCAGCAGCCAATTATGGGGGGACACTGAAGCTTTCTTT.

This chain links TRBV14 with TRBJ1-1; the match to TRBD1 covers 7 bases. The CDR3 is made up of 13 amino acids. Trimming removed 1 base from V and 11 bases from J; junction bases left unmatched: 7. Per the germline V gene, CDR1 is SGHDN and CDR2 is FVKESK. The CDR3 reads CASSQVRAGGAFF. CDR3 DNA sequence: TGTGCCAGCAGCCAAGTCCGAGCAGGGGGGGCTTTCTTT.

V usage is TRBV6-6 and J usage is TRBJ2-1; perhaps TRBD2 as D (5 bases). V lost 7 bases and J lost 9, with 10 bases in between. The length of the CDR3 is 11 residues. Germline loops: CDR1 MNHNY, CDR2 SVGAGI (reference sequence). CDR3 nucleotides: TGTGCCAGCAACGAGGGTGCTGAGCAGTTCTTC. It yields the protein CASNEGAEQFF.

This clone showed up just a few times. The rearrangement links TRBV7-9 to TRBJ1-2; D is undetermined. This CDR3 has 13 residues. From germline, CDR1 is SEHNR and CDR2 FQNEAQ (reference sequence). The V gene lost 5 bases and the J gene lost 1 base, with 8 bases spanning the gap. The CDR3 DNA reads TGTGCCAGCAGCCGGGAGGGTAACTATGGCTACACCTTC. This codes for CASSREGNYGYTF.

The chain carries TRBV28 and TRBJ2-7; tentatively, D is TRBD2 (6 bases). Trimming took off 6 bases at V and 0 bases at J, with 12 bases between the two ends. Germline loops: CDR1 MDHEN, CDR2 SYDVKM. This CDR3 region has 14 residues. CDR3 in amino acids: CASRGGGPSYEQYF. CDR3 bases: TGTGCCAGCAGGGGGGGAGGTCCCTCCTACGAGCAGTACTTC.

This chain connects TRBV18 to TRBJ1-6, with TRBD1 matching 8 bases. The CDR3 extends over 15 amino acids. The ends lost 2 bases at V and 7 bases at J; junction bases unmatched: 4. In germline, CDR1 is KGHSH, CDR2 LQKENI. CDR3 DNA: TGTGCCAGCTCACCAGACAGGGGCGGGAATTCACCCCTCCACTTT. Protein sequence: CASSPDRGGNSPLHF.

The rearrangement links TRBV19 to TRBJ1-2; 10 positions agree with TRBD1. Trimming removed 5 bases from V and 2 bases from J; junction bases left unmatched: 5. In germline, CDR1 is LNHDA, CDR2 SQIVND (reference sequence). There are 15 residues in the CDR3. DNA of the CDR3: TGTGCCAGTAGTGTGTCGGGACAGGGGAACTATGGCTACACCTTC. Translating it yields CASSVSGQGNYGYTF.

V usage is TRBV5-4 and J usage is TRBJ2-5; D perhaps matches TRBD1 (6 bases). Germline CDR1 is SGHNT and CDR2 is YYREEE (reference sequence). Trimming stripped 4 bases from V and 2 bases from J, with 18 bases between. The CDR3 is made up of 16 amino acids. The DNA for the CDR3 is TGTGCCAGCAGCCCGGCCTTGGGGGCGGGTCAAGAGACCCAGTACTTC. Translating gives CASSPALGAGQETQYF.

The V call is TRBV6-6, the J call TRBJ1-5, with 10 bases lining up with TRBD1. The CDR3 spans 17 residues. Per the germline V gene, CDR1 is MNHNY and CDR2 is SVGAGI (reference sequence). Losses at the gene ends were 8 bases for V and 2 bases for J; bases not matched to a gene: 12. The CDR3 DNA sequence: TGTGCCAGCGCTCGATCCCCGGGGACAGGGGGCAATCAGCCCCAGCATTTT. Translation gives CASARSPGTGGNQPQHF.

This clone was detected once. This chain uses TRBV4-1 with TRBJ2-5; tentative D call: TRBD2 (5 bases). V lost 6 bases, J lost 3 bases, and 14 bases lay in between. CDR1 is MGHRA and CDR2 is YSYEKL in the germline V gene. This CDR3 spans 14 amino acids. This CDR3 is CASSPGNNKETQYF. CDR3 nucleotide sequence: TGCGCCAGCAGTCCCGGGAACAATAAAGAGACCCAGTACTTC.

The rearrangement links TRBV10-3 to TRBJ1-1, with 9 positions matching TRBD1. With V trimmed by 6 bases and J by 3 bases, 5 bases remained unmatched. Germline values: CDR1 ENHRY, CDR2 SYGVKD. This CDR3 contains 14 residues. The DNA for the CDR3 is TGTGCCATCAGCCCCGGGACAGGGTACACTGAAGCTTTCTTT. This codes for CAISPGTGYTEAFF.

The gene calls are TRBV30 and TRBJ2-1, with 8 bases lining up with TRBD2. V shed 4 bases and J 7 bases; nucleotides not matched to a gene: 6. The CDR3 sequence is 13 residues long. Germline assignment: CDR1 GTSNPN and CDR2 SVGIG (reference sequence). CDR3 amino acids: CAWTGGGRNEQFF. Here the CDR3 DNA reads TGTGCCTGGACCGGGGGGGGCCGGAATGAGCAGTTCTTC.

The V and J genes are TRBV7-2 and TRBJ2-1, with 9 bases identical to TRBD2. With V trimmed by 3 bases and J by 3 bases, 6 bases remained unmatched. The CDR3 spans 16 residues. Germline V gene data show CDR1 as SGHTA and CDR2 as FQGNSA. CDR3 sequence: CASSFTGTSSYNEQFF. CDR3 DNA: TGTGCCAGCAGCTTCACCGGGACTAGCAGCTACAATGAGCAGTTCTTC.

This chain connects TRBV11-2 to TRBJ1-1; a weak D match, TRBD1 (5 bases). The CDR3 spans 13 residues. CDR1 and CDR2 from the germline V gene are SGHAT and FQNNGV. Trimming pared 3 bases from V and 5 bases from J, leaving 10 bases between. The DNA of the CDR3 is TGTGCCAGCAGCTTGTCAGGGTTTACTGAAGCTTTCTTT. Translating it yields CASSLSGFTEAFF.

This rearrangement joins TRBV7-3 to TRBJ1-1; no clear D. This CDR3 is built from 15 residues. Trimming removed 4 bases from V and 4 bases from J, with 16 bases in between. Germline CDR1 reads SGHTA; CDR2 reads FQGTGA. For the CDR3, the DNA is TGTGCCAGCAGCTCACAGACGGCCCCTACCACTGAAGCTTTCTTT. It is translated as CASSSQTAPTTEAFF. The complete variable domain, with remaining parts taken from reference TRBV7-3 and TRBJ1-1, reads GAGVSQTPSNKVTEKGKYVELRCDPISGHTALYWYRQSLGQGPEFLIYFQGTGAADDSGLPNDRFFAVRPEGSVSTLKIQRTERGDSAVYLCASSSQTAPTTEAFFGQGTRLTVV.